This T cell receptor beta chain was found in a study of T cell clones after liver transplantation. Across the study: Standard immunosuppression, with no induction, continued until 12-24 months after transplant.

V was clipped by 0 bases and J by 6 bases, with 9 bases between them. This CDR3 region has 13 residues. Germline V gene data show CDR1 as GTSNPN and CDR2 as SVGIG (reference sequence). TCRdb keeps only in-frame clones here, not all; method: immunoSEQ multiplex PCR. The sample lists nearly 55,000 clones; around 84% were seen once. This clone was observed a single time. The chain links TRBV30 to TRBJ2-1; D not resolved. The material was CD4+ T cells from blood, obtained before liver transplant. This TCR came from a human donor who received a liver transplant. Here the CDR3 DNA reads TGTGCCTGGAGTGTAGGGCTCTTCAATGAGCAGTTCTTC. Translated, it gives CAWSVGLFNEQFF.